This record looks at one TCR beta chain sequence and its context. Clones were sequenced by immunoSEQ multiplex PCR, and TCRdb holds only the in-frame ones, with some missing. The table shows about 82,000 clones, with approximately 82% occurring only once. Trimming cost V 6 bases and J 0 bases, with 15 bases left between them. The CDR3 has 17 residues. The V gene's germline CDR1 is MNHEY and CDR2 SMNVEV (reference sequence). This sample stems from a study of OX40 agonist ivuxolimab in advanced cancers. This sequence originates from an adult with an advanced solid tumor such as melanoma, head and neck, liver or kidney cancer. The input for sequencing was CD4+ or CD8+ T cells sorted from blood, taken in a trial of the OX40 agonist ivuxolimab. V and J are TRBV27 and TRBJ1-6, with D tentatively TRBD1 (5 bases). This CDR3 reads CASSPGPVSSYNSPLHF. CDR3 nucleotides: TGTGCCAGCAGCCCAGGGCCCGTGAGCTCCTATAATTCACCCCTCCACTTT.